Listed below are T cell receptor beta chains from one sample, sequenced in a study of blood T cells in healthy people across ages. Via MiXCR, TCRdb re-called the 5' RACE reads, giving one row per CDR3 protein. The sample carries approximately 1.5 million distinct CDR3 sequences, roughly 30% recorded once. Material for sequencing was blood. The source of these receptors is a woman younger than 45 in good health. The CDR3 runs from the conserved cysteine through the conserved F or W. A D gene is named only where the DNA matches it firmly. Clone size is shown for a subset of rows, as once, few, many or a class of expanded clone.

size: once
J: TRBJ2-1
D: TRBD1
V: TRBV2
DNA: TGTGCCAGCAATCTACAGGGGGCCCATGAGCAGTTCTTC
CDR3: CASNLQGAHEQFF

size: .
J: TRBJ2-1
D: .
V: TRBV5-1
DNA: TGCGCCAGCAGCTTGGGGGGCGGGGAGTTAGTCACTGAGCAGTTCTTC
CDR3: CASSLGGGELVTEQFF

size: few
J: TRBJ2-1
D: TRBD2
V: TRBV6-6
DNA: TGTGCCAGCAGTTACCTAGCGGGAGTGAACAATGAGCAGTTCTTC
CDR3: CASSYLAGVNNEQFF

size: .
J: TRBJ1-4
D: TRBD1
V: TRBV3-1
DNA: TGTGCCAGCAGCCAAGAGAGCCACAGGGGACGAGAAAAACTGTTTTTT
CDR3: CASSQESHRGREKLFF

size: .
J: TRBJ1-2
D: TRBD1
V: TRBV2
DNA: TGTGCCAGCAGTGGACTAACCGACAGGGCCTATGGCTACACCTTC
CDR3: CASSGLTDRAYGYTF

size: .
J: TRBJ2-3
D: .
V: TRBV14
DNA: TGTGCCAGCAGCCAAGTACTTAGCCCTGGGTGGTCTACGCAGTATTTT
CDR3: CASSQVLSPGWSTQYF

size: .
J: TRBJ1-3
D: TRBD1
V: TRBV10-3
DNA: TGTGCCATCAGTGACCCGGACAGGTCTGGAAACACCATATATTTT
CDR3: CAISDPDRSGNTIYF

size: .
J: TRBJ2-7
D: .
V: TRBV3-1
DNA: TGTGCCAGCAGCCAAGCTGACGGGGGCCATTCCTACGAGCAGTACTTC
CDR3: CASSQADGGHSYEQYF

size: .
J: TRBJ2-7
D: .
V: TRBV6-1
DNA: TGTGCCAGCAGTGAAAAGCGCCTACGGACCTACGAGCAGTACTTC
CDR3: CASSEKRLRTYEQYF

size: .
J: TRBJ1-5
D: TRBD1
V: TRBV12-3/TRBV12-4
DNA: TGTGCCAGCAGTCCCAGGGGGCAAAGCAATCAGCCCCAGCATTTT
CDR3: CASSPRGQSNQPQHF

size: few
J: TRBJ2-7
D: TRBD1
V: TRBV7-9
DNA: TGTGCCAGCAGCTTAGGTAGGGGGCAGGGGTCCTACGAGCAGTACTTC
CDR3: CASSLGRGQGSYEQYF

size: .
J: TRBJ1-2
D: .
V: TRBV20-1
DNA: TGCAGTGCTAGACGGAAAAAACTGGGGGCCTCCTCAAACTATGGCTACACCTTC
CDR3: CSARRKKLGASSNYGYTF

size: many
J: TRBJ2-7
D: .
V: TRBV6-2/TRBV6-3
DNA: TGTGCCAGCAGTTACAACGGGGCTGGGAAGCAGTACTTC
CDR3: CASSYNGAGKQYF

size: .
J: TRBJ1-2
D: .
V: TRBV3-1
DNA: TGTGCCAGCAGCCAACTGGCGACCGGCGATGACTATGGCTACACCTTC
CDR3: CASSQLATGDDYGYTF

size: .
J: TRBJ1-4
D: .
V: TRBV2
DNA: TGTGCCAGCAGTGTAATAAATGAGGGCATTAATGAAAAACTGTTTTTT
CDR3: CASSVINEGINEKLFF